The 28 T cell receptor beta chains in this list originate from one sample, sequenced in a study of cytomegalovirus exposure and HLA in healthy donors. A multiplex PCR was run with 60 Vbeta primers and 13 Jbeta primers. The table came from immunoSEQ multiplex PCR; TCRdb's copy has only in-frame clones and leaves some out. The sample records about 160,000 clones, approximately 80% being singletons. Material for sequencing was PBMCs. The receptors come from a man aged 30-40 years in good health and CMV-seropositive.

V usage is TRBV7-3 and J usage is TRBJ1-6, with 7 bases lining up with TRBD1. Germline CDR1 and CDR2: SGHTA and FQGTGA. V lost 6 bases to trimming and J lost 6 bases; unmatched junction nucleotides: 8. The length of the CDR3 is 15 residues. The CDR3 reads CASSREGTVNSPLHF. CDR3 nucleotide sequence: TGTGCCAGCAGTCGAGAAGGGACAGTTAATTCACCCCTCCACTTT.

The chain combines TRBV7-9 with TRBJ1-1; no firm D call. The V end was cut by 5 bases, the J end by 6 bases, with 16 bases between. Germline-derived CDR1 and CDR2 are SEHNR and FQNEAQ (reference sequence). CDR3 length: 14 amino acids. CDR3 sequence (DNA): TGTGCCAGCAGCCTAGGGAGTGGTAGGTCTGAAGCTTTCTTT. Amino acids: CASSLGSGRSEAFF.

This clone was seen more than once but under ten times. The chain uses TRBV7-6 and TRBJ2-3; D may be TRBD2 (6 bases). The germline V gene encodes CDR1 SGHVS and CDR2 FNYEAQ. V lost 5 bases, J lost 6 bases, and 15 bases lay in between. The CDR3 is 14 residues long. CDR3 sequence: CASSPTRGYDTQYF. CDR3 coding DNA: TGTGCCAGCAGCCCGACTAGAGGGTACGATACGCAGTATTTT.

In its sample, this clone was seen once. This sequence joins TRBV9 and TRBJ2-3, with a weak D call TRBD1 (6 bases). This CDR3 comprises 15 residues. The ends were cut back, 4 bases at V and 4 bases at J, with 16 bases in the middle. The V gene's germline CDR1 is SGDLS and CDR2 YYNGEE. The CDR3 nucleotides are TGTGCCAGCAGCATCGGGGTTGGGGGCCCAGATACGCAGTATTTT. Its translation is CASSIGVGGPDTQYF.

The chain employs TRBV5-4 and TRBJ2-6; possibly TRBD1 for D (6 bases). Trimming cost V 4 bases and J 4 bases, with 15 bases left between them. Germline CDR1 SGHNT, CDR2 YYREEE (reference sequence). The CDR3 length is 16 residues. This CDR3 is CASSNDRTRGANVLTF. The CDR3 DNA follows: TGTGCCAGCAGCAACGACAGGACAAGGGGGGCCAACGTCCTGACTTTC.

The CDR3 loop reads CATGSGWETNEKLFF. The CDR3 DNA follows: TGTGCCACCGGGAGCGGGTGGGAAACTAATGAAAAACTGTTTTTT. The V gene is TRBV25-1, the J gene TRBJ1-4; D unclear. Trimming removed 10 bases at V and 1 base at J, with 16 bases between. CDR1 MGHDK and CDR2 SYGVNS come from the germline V gene. The CDR3 length is 15 residues.

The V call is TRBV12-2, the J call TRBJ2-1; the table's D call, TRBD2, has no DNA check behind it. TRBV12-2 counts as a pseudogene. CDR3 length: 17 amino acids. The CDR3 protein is CASRLGFLAETDNEQFF. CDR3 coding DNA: TGTGCAAGTCGCTTGGGTTTTTTAGCGGAAACCGACAATGAGCAGTTCTTC.

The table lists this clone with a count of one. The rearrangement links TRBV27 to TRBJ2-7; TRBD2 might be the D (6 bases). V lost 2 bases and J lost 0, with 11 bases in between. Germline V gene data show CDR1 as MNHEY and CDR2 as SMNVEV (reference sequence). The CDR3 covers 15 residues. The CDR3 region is CASSLRGSPSYEQYF. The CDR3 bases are TGTGCCAGCAGTTTACGGGGGAGTCCCTCCTACGAGCAGTACTTC.

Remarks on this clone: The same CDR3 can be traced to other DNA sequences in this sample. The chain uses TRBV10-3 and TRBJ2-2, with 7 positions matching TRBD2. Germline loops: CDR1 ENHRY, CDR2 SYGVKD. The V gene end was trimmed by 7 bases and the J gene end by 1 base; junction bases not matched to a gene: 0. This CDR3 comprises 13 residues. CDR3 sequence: CAITSGNTGELFF. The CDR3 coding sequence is TGTGCCATCACTAGCGGGAACACCGGGGAGCTGTTTTTT.

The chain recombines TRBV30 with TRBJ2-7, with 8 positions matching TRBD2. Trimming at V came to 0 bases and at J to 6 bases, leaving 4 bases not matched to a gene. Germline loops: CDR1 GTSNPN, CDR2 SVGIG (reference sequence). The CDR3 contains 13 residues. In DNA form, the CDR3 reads TGTGCCTGGAGTGTATCCGGGAGGGGCGAGCAGTACTTC. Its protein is CAWSVSGRGEQYF.

The CDR3 DNA follows: TGTGCCAGCATCACGGCCGGGACATATTATAGCAATCAGCCCCAGCATTTT. Translated: CASITAGTYYSNQPQHF. The V call is TRBV28, the J call TRBJ1-5; a weak D match, TRBD1 (6 bases). Trimming left V 7 bases short and J 0 bases short, with 19 bases between. The CDR3 loop spans 17 amino acids. From germline, CDR1 is MDHEN and CDR2 SYDVKM.

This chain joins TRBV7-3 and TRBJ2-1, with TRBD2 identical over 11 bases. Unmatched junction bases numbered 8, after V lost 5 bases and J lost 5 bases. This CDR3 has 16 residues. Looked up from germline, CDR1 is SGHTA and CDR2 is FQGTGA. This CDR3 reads CASSVTGTSGNNEQFF. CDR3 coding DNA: TGTGCCAGCAGCGTGACCGGGACTAGCGGCAACAATGAGCAGTTCTTC.

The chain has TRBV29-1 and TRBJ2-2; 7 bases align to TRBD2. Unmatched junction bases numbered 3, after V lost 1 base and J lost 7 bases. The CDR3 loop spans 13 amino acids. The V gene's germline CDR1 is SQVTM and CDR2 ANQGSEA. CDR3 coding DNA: TGCAGCGTTGAAGTTGCGGGGGACGGGGAGCTGTTTTTT. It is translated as CSVEVAGDGELFF.

The CDR3 nucleotides are TGTGCCAGCAGCCTGGACAGAAACACTGAAGCTTTCTTT. Translating it yields CASSLDRNTEAFF. V usage is TRBV7-2 and J usage is TRBJ1-1; D is perhaps TRBD1 (6 bases). The CDR3 loop spans 13 amino acids. Germline V gene lookup returns CDR1 SGHTA and CDR2 FQGNSA. Trimming took off 5 bases at V and 2 bases at J, with 9 bases between the two ends.

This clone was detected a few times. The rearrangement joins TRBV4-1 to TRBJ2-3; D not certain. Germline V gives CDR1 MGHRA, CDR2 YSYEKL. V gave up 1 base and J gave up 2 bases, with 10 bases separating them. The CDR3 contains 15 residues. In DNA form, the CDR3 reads TGCGCCAGCAGCCAAGCCCCCAGCGACACAGATACGCAGTATTTT. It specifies CASSQAPSDTDTQYF.

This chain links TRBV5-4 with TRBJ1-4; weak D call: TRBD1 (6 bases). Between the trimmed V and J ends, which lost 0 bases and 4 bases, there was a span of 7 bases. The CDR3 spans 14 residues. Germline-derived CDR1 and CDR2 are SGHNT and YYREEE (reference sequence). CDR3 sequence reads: CASSLDRVNEKLFF. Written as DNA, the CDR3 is TGTGCCAGCAGCTTGGACAGGGTTAATGAAAAACTGTTTTTT. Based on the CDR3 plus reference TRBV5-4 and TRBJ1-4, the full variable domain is ETGVTQSPTHLIKTRGQQVTLRCSSQSGHNTVSWYQQALGQGPQFIFQYYREEENGRGNFPPRFSGLQFPNYSSELNVNALELDDSALYLCASSLDRVNEKLFFGSGTQLSVL.

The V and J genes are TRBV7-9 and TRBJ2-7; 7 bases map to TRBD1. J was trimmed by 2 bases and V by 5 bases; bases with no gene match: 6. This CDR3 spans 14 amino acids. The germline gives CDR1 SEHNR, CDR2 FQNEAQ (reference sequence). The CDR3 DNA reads TGTGCCAGCAGCCCGGCGGACAGGCCCTACGAGCAGTACTTC. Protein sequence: CASSPADRPYEQYF. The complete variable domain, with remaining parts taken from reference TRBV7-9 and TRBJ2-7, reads DTGVSQNPRHKITKRGQNVTFRCDPISEHNRLYWYRQTLGQGPEFLTYFQNEAQLEKSRLLSDRFSAERPKGSFSTLEIQRTEQGDSAMYLCASSPADRPYEQYFGPGTRLTVT.

CDR3 region: CAWSRTGGVGEAFF. CDR3 coding DNA: TGTGCCTGGAGCCGGACAGGGGGAGTCGGTGAAGCTTTCTTT. The chain is built from TRBV30 and TRBJ1-1; 10 nucleotides align to TRBD1. CDR3 length: 14 amino acids. The germline V gene encodes CDR1 GTSNPN and CDR2 SVGIG (reference sequence). V dropped 3 bases and J dropped 7; count of bases not matched to a gene: 8.

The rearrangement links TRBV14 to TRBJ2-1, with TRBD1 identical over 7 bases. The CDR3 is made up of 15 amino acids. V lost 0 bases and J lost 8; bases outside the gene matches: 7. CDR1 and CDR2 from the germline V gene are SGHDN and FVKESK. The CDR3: CASSQDTGAIHEQFF. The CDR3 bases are TGTGCCAGCAGCCAAGATACAGGGGCCATCCATGAGCAGTTCTTC.

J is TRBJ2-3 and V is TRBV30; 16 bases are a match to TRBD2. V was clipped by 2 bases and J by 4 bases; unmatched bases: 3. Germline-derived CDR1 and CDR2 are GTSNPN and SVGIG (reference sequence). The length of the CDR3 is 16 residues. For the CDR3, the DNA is TGTGCCTGGAGTAAGGGACTAGCGGGGGGGGCAGATACGCAGTATTTT. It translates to CAWSKGLAGGADTQYF. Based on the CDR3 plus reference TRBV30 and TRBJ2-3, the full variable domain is SQTIHQWPATLVQPVGSPLSLECTVEGTSNPNLYWYRQAAGRGLQLLFYSVGIGQISSEVPQNLSASRPQDRQFILSSKKLLLSDSGFYLCAWSKGLAGGADTQYFGPGTRLTVL.

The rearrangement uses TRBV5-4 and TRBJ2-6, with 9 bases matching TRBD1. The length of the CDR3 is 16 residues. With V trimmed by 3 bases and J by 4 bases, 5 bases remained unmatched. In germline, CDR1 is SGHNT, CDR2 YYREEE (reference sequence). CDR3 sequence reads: CASSSGTGTGANVLTF. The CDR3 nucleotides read TGTGCCAGCAGCTCCGGGACAGGGACAGGGGCCAACGTCCTGACTTTC. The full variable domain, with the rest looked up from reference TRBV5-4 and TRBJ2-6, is ETGVTQSPTHLIKTRGQQVTLRCSSQSGHNTVSWYQQALGQGPQFIFQYYREEENGRGNFPPRFSGLQFPNYSSELNVNALELDDSALYLCASSSGTGTGANVLTFGAGSRLTVL.

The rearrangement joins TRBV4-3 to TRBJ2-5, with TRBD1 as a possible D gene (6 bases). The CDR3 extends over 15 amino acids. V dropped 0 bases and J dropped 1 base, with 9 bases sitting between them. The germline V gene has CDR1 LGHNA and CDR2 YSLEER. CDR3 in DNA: TGCGCCAGCAGCCAAGAACGGACAGTCCAAGAGACCCAGTACTTC. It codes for CASSQERTVQETQYF.

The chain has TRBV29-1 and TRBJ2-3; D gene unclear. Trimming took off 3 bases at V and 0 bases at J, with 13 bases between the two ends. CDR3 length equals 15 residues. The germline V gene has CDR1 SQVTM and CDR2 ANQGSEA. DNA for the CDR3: TGCAGCGTTGAGAGGTATGAGTCTAGCACAGATACGCAGTATTTT. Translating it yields CSVERYESSTDTQYF.

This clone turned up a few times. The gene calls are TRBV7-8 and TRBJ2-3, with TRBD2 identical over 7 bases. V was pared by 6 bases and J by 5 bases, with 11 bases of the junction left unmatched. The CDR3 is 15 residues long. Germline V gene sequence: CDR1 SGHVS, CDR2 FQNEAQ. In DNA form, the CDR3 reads TGTGCCAGCAGTCCCATGGCGGGGGTCGGAGATACGCAGTATTTT. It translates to CASSPMAGVGDTQYF.

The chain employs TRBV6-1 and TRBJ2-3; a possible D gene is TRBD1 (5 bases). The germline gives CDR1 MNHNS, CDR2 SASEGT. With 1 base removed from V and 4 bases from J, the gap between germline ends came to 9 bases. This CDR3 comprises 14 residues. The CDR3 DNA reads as TGTGCCAGCAGTGAAGGGCAGGGATCAGATACGCAGTATTTT. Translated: CASSEGQGSDTQYF.

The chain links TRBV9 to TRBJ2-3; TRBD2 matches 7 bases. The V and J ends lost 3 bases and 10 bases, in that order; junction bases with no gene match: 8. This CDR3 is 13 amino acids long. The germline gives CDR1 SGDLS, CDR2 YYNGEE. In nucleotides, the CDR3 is TGTGCCAGCAGCGAACGAGCGGGGCGGGCGCAGTATTTT. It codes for CASSERAGRAQYF.

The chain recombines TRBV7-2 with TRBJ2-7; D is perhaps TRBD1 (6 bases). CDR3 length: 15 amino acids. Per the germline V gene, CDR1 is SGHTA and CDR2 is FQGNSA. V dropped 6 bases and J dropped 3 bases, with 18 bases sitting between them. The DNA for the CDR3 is TGTGCCAGCAGTCCCCAGGGGCCAACCTTCTACGAGCAGTACTTC. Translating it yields CASSPQGPTFYEQYF.

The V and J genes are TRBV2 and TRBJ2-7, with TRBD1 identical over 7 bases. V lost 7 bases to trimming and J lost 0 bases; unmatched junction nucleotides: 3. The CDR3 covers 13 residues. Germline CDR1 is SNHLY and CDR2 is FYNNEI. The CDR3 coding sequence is TGTGCCAGCACCGGGACAGACTCCTACGAGCAGTACTTC. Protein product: CASTGTDSYEQYF.